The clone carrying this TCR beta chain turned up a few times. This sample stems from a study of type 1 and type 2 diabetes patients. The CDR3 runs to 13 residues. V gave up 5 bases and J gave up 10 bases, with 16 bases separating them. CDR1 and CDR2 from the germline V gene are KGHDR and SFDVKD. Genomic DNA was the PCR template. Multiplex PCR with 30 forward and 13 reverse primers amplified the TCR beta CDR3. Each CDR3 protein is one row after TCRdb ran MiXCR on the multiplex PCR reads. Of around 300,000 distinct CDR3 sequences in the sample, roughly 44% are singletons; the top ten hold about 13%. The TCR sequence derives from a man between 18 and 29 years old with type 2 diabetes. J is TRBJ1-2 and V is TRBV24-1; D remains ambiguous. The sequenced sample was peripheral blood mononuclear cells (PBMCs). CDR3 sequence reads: CATSGPGNSDYTF. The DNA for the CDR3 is TGTGCCACCAGTGGTCCCGGCAACTCTGACTACACCTTC.